Listed below are T cell receptor beta chains from one sample, sequenced in a study of CD8 T cells in Susac syndrome. TCRdb used MiXCR to reprocess the immunoSEQ multiplex PCR reads, holding one entry per CDR3 protein. The table shows about 250,000 distinct CDR3 sequences, with about 93% occurring only once. The sample taken for sequencing was CD4+ T cells from PBMCs. The source is a human donor with multiple sclerosis. Each CDR3 is given with its conserved first and last residue. Fields, in order: V gene, clone size, J gene, D gene, CDR3 DNA, CDR3 protein. A D gene is named only where the DNA matches it firmly. Rows may omit the clone size; those that give it use once, few, many or a size class.

TRBV7-9	once	TRBJ1-4	.	TGTGCCAGCAGCTTAAGGCAGTATAATGAAAAACTGTTTTTT	CASSLRQYNEKLFF
TRBV19	few	TRBJ1-1	.	TGTGCCAGTAGGCCACAGGGAGGAACTGAAGCTTTCTTT	CASRPQGGTEAFF
TRBV6-1	.	TRBJ2-5	TRBD2	TGTGCCAGCAGTCAATTGCGGGGGGCGCGGGAGACCCAGTACTTC	CASSQLRGARETQYF
TRBV20-1	.	TRBJ2-6	TRBD1	TGCAGTGCTCCCAGGACAGGGAACTCTGGGGCCAACGTCCTGACTTTC	CSAPRTGNSGANVLTF
TRBV30	.	TRBJ1-1	.	TGTGCCTGGAGTCTCTTATCTGAAGCTTTCTTT	CAWSLLSEAFF
TRBV20-1	.	TRBJ2-3	.	TGCAGTGCTACACCCCGGGCAGATACGCAGTATTTT	CSATPRADTQYF
TRBV4-1	once	TRBJ1-1	.	TGCGCCAGCAGCCAACCCAGAAAAGGACGGGAAGCTTTCTTT	CASSQPRKGREAFF
TRBV5-8	.	TRBJ1-5	TRBD1	TGTGCCAGCAGCTTAATTTTTCGACAGGGGGATCAGCCCCAGCATTTT	CASSLIFRQGDQPQHF
TRBV7-9	once	TRBJ1-6	TRBD1	TGTGCCAGCAGCGAGGACAGGGGGCTTTCACCCCTCCACTTT	CASSEDRGLSPLHF
TRBV6-6	.	TRBJ1-1	.	TGTGCCAGCGAGAGGCCAGGCCCTACCGCTGAAGCTTTCTTT	CASERPGPTAEAFF
TRBV3-1	.	TRBJ1-1	.	TGTGCCAGCAGCCAAAGATCGGGCGGGGAAGAAGCTTTCTTT	CASSQRSGGEEAFF
TRBV29-1	.	TRBJ2-3	TRBD1	TGCAGCGTAGAGGATACAGGGGATAACACAGATACGCAGTATTTT	CSVEDTGDNTDTQYF